The 20 T cell receptor beta chains listed next were all sequenced from one sample in a study of blood T cell repertoires in COVID-19. The method was immunoSEQ multiplex PCR; TCRdb's version includes in-frame clones alone and lacks a portion of them. The repertoire holds about 150,000 clones, with approximately 80% as singletons. Specimen: PBMCs or T cells enriched from blood (not recorded which). The receptors were gathered from a woman aged 40 to 50 who had recovered from COVID-19.

CDR3 sequence reads: CASRSTSVADVSYTF. CDR3 in DNA: TGCGCCAGCAGGTCCACCAGCGTGGCAGACGTGAGCTACACCTTC. The chain links TRBV5-1 to TRBJ1-2; D gene uncertain. Trimming removed 5 bases at V and 9 bases at J, with 23 bases between. CDR3 length: 15 amino acids. Germline V gene lookup returns CDR1 SGHRS and CDR2 YFSETQ.

J is TRBJ2-7 and V is TRBV2; 8 bases match TRBD2. Germline CDR1 reads SNHLY; CDR2 reads FYNNEI. The trim removed 5 bases at V and 3 bases at J, leaving 9 bases unmatched. The CDR3 is made up of 15 amino acids. The CDR3: CASSRLTSGDYEQYF. The CDR3 coding sequence is TGTGCCAGCAGTCGCCTCACTAGCGGAGACTACGAGCAGTACTTC.

The chain employs TRBV20-1 and TRBJ2-3, with unresolved D. Per the germline V gene, CDR1 is DFQATT and CDR2 is SNEGSKA (reference sequence). Trimming left V 2 bases short and J 4 bases short, with 4 bases between. The CDR3 is 11 amino acids. CDR3 residues: CSARLPDTQYF. CDR3 nucleotide sequence: TGCAGTGCTAGACTCCCAGATACGCAGTATTTT.

This clone was found a few times. The chain is built from TRBV27 and TRBJ2-1; the match to TRBD2 covers 8 bases. The V segment lost 4 bases and the J segment 10 bases; nucleotides outside the gene matches: 3. Germline-derived CDR1 and CDR2 are MNHEY and SMNVEV (reference sequence). The CDR3 consists of 12 residues. CDR3 sequence reads: CASSYTGGEQFF. As DNA, the CDR3 is TGTGCCAGCAGTTACACGGGGGGGGAGCAGTTCTTC.

V and J are TRBV5-4 and TRBJ1-2; D call uncertain. The CDR3 has 13 amino acids. Deletions cut 1 base from V and 1 base from J, with 5 bases between. Per germline, CDR1 SGHNT and CDR2 YYREEE (reference sequence). As DNA, the CDR3 is TGTGCCAGCAGCTTGTCCGTTAACTATGGCTACACCTTC. Translated, it gives CASSLSVNYGYTF.

This clone appeared once. The gene calls are TRBV5-1 and TRBJ2-2, with D possibly matching TRBD1 (6 bases). V was clipped by 4 bases and J by 7 bases, with 14 bases between them. This CDR3 region has 14 residues. CDR1 is SGHRS and CDR2 is YFSETQ in the germline V gene. As DNA, the CDR3 is TGCGCCAGCAGCGTGTGGGACATCATCGGGGAGCTGTTTTTT. Protein product: CASSVWDIIGELFF.

Here the CDR3 reads CASSPREGSYNSPLHF. The CDR3, as DNA: TGTGCCAGCTCACCACGGGAGGGCTCCTATAATTCACCCCTCCACTTT. The chain recombines TRBV18 with TRBJ1-6, with D uncertain. The CDR3 is made up of 16 amino acids. In germline, CDR1 is KGHSH, CDR2 LQKENI. V lost 1 base and J lost 0, with 7 bases in between.

A single count supports this clone. The chain combines TRBV5-1 with TRBJ2-3; D is ambiguous. CDR1 SGHRS and CDR2 YFSETQ come from the germline V gene. Trimming shortened V by 0 bases and J by 0 bases, and 5 bases separated the two germline ends. The CDR3 contains 14 residues. The CDR3 DNA follows: TGCGCCAGCAGCTTGGGTTCTAGCACAGATACGCAGTATTTT. As protein: CASSLGSSTDTQYF.

The rearrangement uses TRBV5-1 and TRBJ2-5, with TRBD2 matching over 8 bases. CDR3 length equals 16 residues. CDR1 and CDR2 from the germline V gene are SGHRS and YFSETQ. V shed 4 bases and J 4 bases; nucleotides not matched to a gene: 12. CDR3 residues: CASSPPAGVSGETQYF. In DNA, the CDR3 is TGCGCCAGCAGCCCTCCAGCGGGAGTTTCAGGAGAGACCCAGTACTTC.

The chain couples TRBV13 to TRBJ1-1; 8 bases are shared with TRBD1. CDR3 length: 15 residues. Germline CDR1 PRHDT, CDR2 FYEKMQ (reference sequence). The trim removed 2 bases at V and 4 bases at J, leaving 6 bases unmatched. CDR3 sequence: CASSLQQGAFTEAFF. DNA of the CDR3: TGTGCCAGCAGCTTACAGCAGGGGGCCTTCACTGAAGCTTTCTTT.

The rearrangement uses TRBV7-9 and TRBJ2-3, with 15 nucleotides matching TRBD2. J gave up 3 bases and V 5 bases, and 6 bases lay outside the gene matches. The CDR3 has 17 amino acids. Germline V gene data show CDR1 as SEHNR and CDR2 as FQNEAQ (reference sequence). CDR3 DNA sequence: TGTGCCAGCAGCACGCCGGGACTAGCGGGGGGAACAGATACGCAGTATTTT. Translation: CASSTPGLAGGTDTQYF.

The V and J genes are TRBV7-8 and TRBJ1-6; 7 bases are shared with TRBD1. Germline CDR1 is SGHVS and CDR2 is FQNEAQ. The CDR3 is 15 amino acids. J was trimmed by 2 bases and V by 4 bases; bases with no gene match: 2. This CDR3 reads CASSSTGAYNSPLHF. Here the CDR3 DNA reads TGTGCCAGCAGCTCCACAGGGGCCTATAATTCACCCCTCCACTTT. Based on the CDR3 plus reference TRBV7-8 and TRBJ1-6, the full variable domain is GAGVSQSPRYKVAKRGQDVALRCDPISGHVSLFWYQQALGQGPEFLTYFQNEAQLDKSGLPSDRFFAERPEGSVSTLKIQRTQQEDSAVYLCASSSTGAYNSPLHFGNGTRLTVT.

V usage is TRBV28 and J usage is TRBJ2-4; unclear D gene. Trimming removed 8 bases at V and 2 bases at J, with 10 bases between. The CDR3 consists of 13 residues. Germline V CDR1 and CDR2: MDHEN, SYDVKM. CDR3 nucleotide sequence: TGTGCCAGCCGAGGTGGATCCAAAAACATTCAGTACTTC. As protein: CASRGGSKNIQYF.

The chain carries TRBV15 and TRBJ1-4, with 9 bases that match TRBD1. CDR3 length equals 17 residues. Germline values: CDR1 LNHNV, CDR2 YYDKDF (reference sequence). Losses at the gene ends were 1 base for V and 2 bases for J; bases not matched to a gene: 5. This CDR3 is CATSRGGQGRTNEKLFF. The DNA of the CDR3 is TGTGCCACCAGCAGAGGAGGACAGGGGAGGACTAATGAAAAACTGTTTTTT.

The chain links TRBV9 to TRBJ1-1; the match to TRBD1 covers 7 bases. CDR1 is SGDLS, CDR2 YYNGEE, per germline. The CDR3 spans 17 residues. V lost 0 bases and J lost 4; bases outside the gene matches: 12. Here the CDR3 DNA reads TGTGCCAGCAGCGTAGGGACTGAGCAGGGGGTGGCCACTGAAGCTTTCTTT. This gives the protein CASSVGTEQGVATEAFF.

The chain is built from TRBV3-1 (or the pseudogene TRBV3-2) and TRBJ1-6; D might be TRBD1 (6 bases). The CDR3 has 15 amino acids. V lost 3 bases to trimming and J lost 4 bases, with 10 bases between them. Germline lookup yields CDR1 LGHDT and CDR2 YNNKEL (reference sequence). CDR3 protein: CASSHRQAYNSPLHF. The CDR3 nucleotides are TGTGCCAGCAGCCACAGACAGGCATATAATTCACCCCTCCACTTT.

This chain uses TRBV6-5 with TRBJ1-6; D is perhaps TRBD1 (5 bases). The CDR3 spans 12 residues. Trimming pared 7 bases from V and 12 bases from J, leaving 13 bases between. From germline, CDR1 is MNHEY and CDR2 SVGAGI. As DNA, the CDR3 is TGTGCCAGCACCGCCAGTCAGGGACCCCTCCACTTT. Its translation is CASTASQGPLHF.

The chain combines TRBV7-9 with TRBJ1-4, with a possible D match to TRBD1 (6 bases). The CDR3 length is 15 residues. The V gene lost 4 bases and the J gene lost 8 bases, with 17 bases spanning the gap. CDR1 and CDR2 from the germline V gene are SEHNR and FQNEAQ (reference sequence). DNA of the CDR3: TGTGCCAGCAGCTACCCGGACAGTATGGAGGAAAAACTGTTTTTT. Translated: CASSYPDSMEEKLFF.

The chain has TRBV18 and TRBJ1-4, with 7 bases identical to TRBD1. V trimming: 2 bases; J trimming: 5 bases; junction bases outside the gene matches: 2. Looked up from germline, CDR1 is KGHSH and CDR2 is LQKENI. There are 14 residues in the CDR3. CDR3 coding DNA: TGTGCCAGCTCACCAGGACAGGCGAATGAAAAACTGTTTTTT. Protein product: CASSPGQANEKLFF.

This clone was seen once. The V call is TRBV13, the J call TRBJ1-2; possibly TRBD1 for D (6 bases). The CDR3 is made up of 13 amino acids. Germline CDR1 is PRHDT and CDR2 is FYEKMQ (reference sequence). Trimming cost V 4 bases and J 4 bases, with 10 bases left between them. The CDR3 here is CASSSTGFYGYTF. In nucleotides, the CDR3 is TGTGCCAGCAGCTCAACAGGGTTCTATGGCTACACCTTC.